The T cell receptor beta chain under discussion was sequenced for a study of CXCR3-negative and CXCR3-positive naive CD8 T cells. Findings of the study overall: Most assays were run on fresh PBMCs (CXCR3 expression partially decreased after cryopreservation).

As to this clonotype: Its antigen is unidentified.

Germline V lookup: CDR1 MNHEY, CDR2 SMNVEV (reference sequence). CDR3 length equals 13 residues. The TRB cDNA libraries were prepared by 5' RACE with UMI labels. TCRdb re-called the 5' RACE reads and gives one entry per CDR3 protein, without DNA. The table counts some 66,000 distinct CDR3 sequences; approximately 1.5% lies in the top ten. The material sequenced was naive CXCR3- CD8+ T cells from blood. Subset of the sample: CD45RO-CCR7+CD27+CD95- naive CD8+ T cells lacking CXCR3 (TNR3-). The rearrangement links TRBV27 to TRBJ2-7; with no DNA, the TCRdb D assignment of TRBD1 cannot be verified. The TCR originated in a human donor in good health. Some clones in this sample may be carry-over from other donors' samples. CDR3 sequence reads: CASSWGIYYEQYF.